This T cell receptor (beta chain) was captured in a study of T-cell reconstitution after alpha-beta-depleted transplantation in children. This clonotype was detected many times. Unique molecular identifiers were incorporated during preparation of the TCRbeta library. In TCRdb, the PCR reads were re-called with MiXCR into one record per CDR3 protein. The table has hundreds of thousands of distinct CDR3 sequences, roughly 26% seen once. The CDR3 extends over 14 amino acids. Germline assignment: CDR1 DFQATT and CDR2 SNEGSKA (reference sequence). V shed 8 bases and J shed 2 bases, with 17 bases lying between them.

The J gene is TRBJ2-3, the V gene TRBV20-1, with a weak D call TRBD2 (7 bases). Sample: PBMCs, taken before TCRalphabeta/CD19-depleted stem cell transplant. The sequence derives from a girl aged 2 to 10 with Fanconi anemia, due to receive a stem cell transplant. CDR3 bases: TGCAGTTCCAAGGTTGGGGGGGCCACAGATACGCAGTATTTT. It encodes CSSKVGGATDTQYF.